The source of this TCR beta chain is a study of T cells in Graves' hyperthyroidism and ophthalmopathy. TCR beta CDR3 regions were amplified from RNA. The TCR CDR3 was amplified in a first-round RT-PCR using the HTBI primer set. TCRdb reanalysed the multiplex PCR reads using MiXCR and keeps one entry per CDR3 protein. The table has under 450,000 distinct CDR3 sequences, about 18% seen once. This clonotype was recorded many times. Uncontrolled infections, other autoimmune diseases, pregnancy or lactation led to exclusion of patients. The PBMCs were taken from around 10 ml of fresh peripheral blood. Trimming at V came to 1 base and at J to 3 bases, leaving 4 bases not matched to a gene. The CDR3 consists of 15 residues. CDR1 GTSNPN and CDR2 SVGIG come from the germline V gene (reference sequence).

The TCR comes from a young woman with Graves' hyperthyroidism that later progressed to Graves' ophthalmopathy. Material for sequencing was blood. V is TRBV30 and J is TRBJ2-1; 9 positions match TRBD2. The CDR3 region is CAWSGERGDYNEQFF. The DNA of the CDR3 is TGTGCCTGGAGTGGGGAGCGGGGGGACTACAATGAGCAGTTCTTC.